The 25 T cell receptor beta chains below come from one sample, sequenced in a study of blood T cell repertoires in COVID-19. Some clones are missing from TCRdb's copy, which holds only in-frame ones; the method was immunoSEQ multiplex PCR. Here the sample spans 200,000 to 250,000 clones, under 95% being singletons. The sequenced sample was peripheral blood. These receptors all stem from a man younger than 45 with acute or convalescent COVID-19.

CDR3 in DNA: TGTGCCAGCAGCTTGGTAGCGGGGTCGCGCAATCAGCCCCAGCATTTT. Translating gives CASSLVAGSRNQPQHF. The V and J genes are TRBV5-5 and TRBJ1-5; D is unclear. CDR3 length equals 16 residues. Germline V gene data show CDR1 as SGHKS and CDR2 as YYEKEE (reference sequence). Trimming left V 0 bases short and J 2 bases short, with 12 bases between.

The CDR3 nucleotides read TGTGCCAGCAGTGAAATCCCGGACAGTGGGGAGCAGTACTTC. This gives the protein CASSEIPDSGEQYF. The chain is built from TRBV6-1 and TRBJ2-7; D is possibly TRBD1 (6 bases). Germline CDR1 is MNHNS and CDR2 is SASEGT. V lost 2 bases and J 7 bases, leaving 15 bases between the germline ends. The CDR3 contains 14 residues.

V usage is TRBV5-1 and J usage is TRBJ2-1; 11 bases fit TRBD2. The CDR3 runs 15 residues. Germline CDR1 and CDR2: SGHRS and YFSETQ. The ends lost 4 bases at V and 1 base at J; junction bases unmatched: 1. Here the CDR3 DNA reads TGCGCCAGCAGCCCTAGCGGGGGGTCCTACAATGAGCAGTTCTTC. This gives the protein CASSPSGGSYNEQFF.

V is TRBV27 and J is TRBJ2-7, with 7 nucleotides matching TRBD1. The CDR3 covers 15 residues. V gave up 4 bases and J gave up 0 bases; unmatched junction bases: 6. From germline, CDR1 is MNHEY and CDR2 SMNVEV (reference sequence). CDR3 amino acids: CASSSPGQASYEQYF. The CDR3 region has the DNA TGTGCCAGCAGTTCCCCTGGACAGGCCTCCTACGAGCAGTACTTC.

The V gene is TRBV3-1 (or the pseudogene TRBV3-2), the J gene TRBJ1-2; TRBD1 matches 8 bases. The V and J ends lost 3 bases and 7 bases, in that order; junction bases with no gene match: 10. Germline V gene data show CDR1 as LGHDT and CDR2 as YNNKEL (reference sequence). The CDR3 sequence is 15 residues long. Here the CDR3 reads CASSHSAGGLGGYTF. In DNA, the CDR3 is TGTGCCAGCAGCCACTCGGCAGGGGGCTTGGGTGGCTACACCTTC.

CDR3 amino acids: CASSLTLRQINYGYTF. The CDR3 coding sequence is TGTGCCAGCAGCTTAACTCTCCGACAGATTAACTATGGCTACACCTTC. The J gene is TRBJ1-2, the V gene TRBV7-3; a weak D match, TRBD1 (5 bases). This CDR3 has 16 amino acids. Looked up from germline, CDR1 is SGHTA and CDR2 is FQGTGA. Trimming stripped 0 bases from V and 1 base from J, with 12 bases between.

This sequence joins TRBV7-2 and TRBJ1-2, with a possible D match to TRBD1 (6 bases). The length of the CDR3 is 14 residues. The germline V and J ends were trimmed by 5 bases and 2 bases, with 12 bases remaining between them. CDR1 is SGHTA, CDR2 FQGNSA, per germline. CDR3 nucleotide sequence: TGTGCCAGCAGCCCCGGGACAAACAACTATGGCTACACCTTC. Residues: CASSPGTNNYGYTF.

This clone was recorded only once. J is TRBJ2-5 and V is TRBV3-1 (or the pseudogene TRBV3-2), with TRBD2 matching 13 bases. The CDR3 runs 16 residues. The V gene's germline CDR1 is LGHDT and CDR2 YNNKEL (reference sequence). The V gene end was trimmed by 1 base and the J gene end by 7 bases; junction bases not matched to a gene: 6. The CDR3 here is CASSQALAGGPGTQYF. The CDR3 DNA is TGTGCCAGCAGCCAAGCACTAGCGGGGGGGCCTGGGACCCAGTACTTC.

V usage is TRBV6-1 and J usage is TRBJ1-5; tentative D call: TRBD1 (6 bases). The CDR3 loop spans 15 amino acids. The ends were cut back, 2 bases at V and 2 bases at J, with 10 bases in the middle. Germline V gene lookup returns CDR1 MNHNS and CDR2 SASEGT. CDR3 residues: CASSENRAGNQPQHF. CDR3 nucleotide sequence: TGTGCCAGCAGTGAAAACAGGGCGGGCAATCAGCCCCAGCATTTT.

This sequence joins TRBV28 and TRBJ2-5, with D possibly matching TRBD1 (6 bases). V lost 5 bases to trimming and J lost 7 bases, with 26 bases between them. This CDR3 has 17 residues. Germline CDR1 is MDHEN and CDR2 is SYDVKM. CDR3 loop: CASSPPPHTGKRATQYF. The CDR3 DNA reads TGTGCCAGCAGTCCGCCCCCCCACACAGGGAAACGGGCGACCCAGTACTTC.

This clone was detected only once. The chain is built from TRBV7-8 and TRBJ1-2, with TRBD1 as a possible D gene (6 bases). V lost 3 bases to trimming and J lost 5 bases, with 13 bases between them. Germline CDR1 is SGHVS and CDR2 is FQNEAQ. This CDR3 spans 14 amino acids. The CDR3 here is CASSFQGLGYGYTF. In nucleotides, the CDR3 is TGTGCCAGCAGCTTTCAGGGGTTAGGGTATGGCTACACCTTC.

In DNA form, the CDR3 reads TGTGCCATCAGTGACCCGGGAGGGACCCAGTACTTC. It codes for CAISDPGGTQYF. This rearrangement joins TRBV10-3 to TRBJ2-5, with TRBD2 matching 7 bases. CDR3 length equals 12 residues. Germline values: CDR1 ENHRY, CDR2 SYGVKD. The junction had 2 bases not matched to a gene; V was cut back by 3 bases and J by 7 bases.

J is TRBJ1-1 and V is TRBV6-4, with 7 bases aligning to TRBD1. With 8 bases clipped from V and 5 bases from J, the junction kept 23 bases outside the gene matches. The germline CDR1 and CDR2 sequences are MRHNA and SNTAGT. This CDR3 is 18 amino acids long. In DNA form, the CDR3 reads TGTGCCAGCGGAAGAAGCTCCGACAGGGACGGGAGGGGGACTGAAGCTTTCTTT. Translating gives CASGRSSDRDGRGTEAFF.

The chain carries TRBV3-1 (or the pseudogene TRBV3-2) and TRBJ1-2; 9 bases match TRBD1. Germline V gene data show CDR1 as LGHDT and CDR2 as YNNKEL (reference sequence). This CDR3 comprises 12 residues. V shed 4 bases, J shed 11 bases, and the junction held 5 bases outside the gene matches. The DNA of the CDR3 is TGTGCCAGCAGCCTCCGGGACAGGGAATACACCTTC. It yields the protein CASSLRDREYTF.

The chain combines TRBV20-1 with TRBJ2-7; TRBD1 agrees at 8 bases. The V segment lost 3 bases and the J segment 3 bases; nucleotides outside the gene matches: 4. The CDR3 extends over 13 amino acids. The germline V gene encodes CDR1 DFQATT and CDR2 SNEGSKA (reference sequence). CDR3 protein: CSASFTGGYEQYF. In nucleotides, the CDR3 is TGCAGTGCTAGTTTCACAGGGGGCTACGAGCAGTACTTC.

The J gene is TRBJ2-2, the V gene TRBV11-2; possible D gene TRBD2, 6 bases. V lost 5 bases and J 4 bases, leaving 14 bases between the germline ends. The CDR3 sequence is 15 residues long. Germline CDR1 SGHAT, CDR2 FQNNGV. The CDR3 DNA is TGTGCCAGCAGCCTCAATAGGAGGGGCACCGGGGAGCTGTTTTTT. This encodes CASSLNRRGTGELFF.

CDR3 DNA: TGCGCCAGCGGAGGACAGGGGCAATTGGGCTATGGCTACACCTTC. The encoded protein is CASGGQGQLGYGYTF. This chain uses TRBV10-2 with TRBJ1-2, with 9 bases that match TRBD1. The V gene's germline CDR1 is WSHSY and CDR2 SAAADI. The CDR3 has 15 amino acids. Unmatched junction bases numbered 11, after V lost 8 bases and J lost 4 bases.

This sequence joins TRBV3-1 (or the pseudogene TRBV3-2) and TRBJ2-3, with 9 positions matching TRBD2. Germline lookup yields CDR1 LGHDT and CDR2 YNNKEL (reference sequence). Germline trimming cut 3 bases from V and 6 bases from J; bases unmatched to any gene: 10. CDR3 length: 16 residues. The CDR3 nucleotides read TGTGCCAGCAGCCACTATAGCGGGGGTCGTCTGGATACGCAGTATTTT. Translated: CASSHYSGGRLDTQYF.

V usage is TRBV19 and J usage is TRBJ1-1, with 7 bases identical to TRBD1. The germline V gene encodes CDR1 LNHDA and CDR2 SQIVND (reference sequence). CDR3 length: 13 amino acids. After removal of 6 bases from V and 5 bases from J, the junction contained 6 bases not matched to a gene. The CDR3 here is CASSRRGETEAFF. In DNA form, the CDR3 reads TGTGCCAGTAGCCGCAGGGGGGAAACTGAAGCTTTCTTT.

The CDR3 DNA follows: TGTGCCAGCAGCTTAGGAGATAATGCGGCGAATGAAAAACTGTTTTTT. Translating gives CASSLGDNAANEKLFF. The chain employs TRBV7-9 and TRBJ1-4; D gene uncertain. The V gene's germline CDR1 is SEHNR and CDR2 FQNEAQ (reference sequence). Trimming left V 1 base short and J 5 bases short, with 14 bases between. CDR3 size: 16 residues. Full variable domain (remainder filled in from reference TRBV7-9 and TRBJ1-4): DTGVSQNPRHKITKRGQNVTFRCDPISEHNRLYWYRQTLGQGPEFLTYFQNEAQLEKSRLLSDRFSAERPKGSFSTLEIQRTEQGDSAMYLCASSLGDNAANEKLFFGSGTQLSVL.

This sequence joins TRBV28 and TRBJ1-5; D gene unclear. V lost 8 bases and J lost 2, with 13 bases in between. In germline, CDR1 is MDHEN, CDR2 SYDVKM. The CDR3 spans 14 residues. The DNA of the CDR3 is TGTGCCAGCGGAGGTGCATTTGGCAATCAGCCCCAGCATTTT. Its translation: CASGGAFGNQPQHF.

CDR3 in amino acids: CASSMKGNNYGYTF. Here the CDR3 DNA reads TGTGCCAGTAGTATGAAGGGGAACAACTATGGCTACACCTTC. The rearrangement joins TRBV19 to TRBJ1-2, with D perhaps matching TRBD1 (5 bases). V dropped 3 bases and J dropped 2 bases, with 10 bases sitting between them. Germline V gene data show CDR1 as LNHDA and CDR2 as SQIVND (reference sequence). The CDR3 consists of 14 residues.

The sample holds a few counts of this clone. This rearrangement joins TRBV7-9 to TRBJ2-3, with TRBD2 matching over 14 bases. Losses at the gene ends were 8 bases for V and 8 bases for J; bases not matched to a gene: 3. From germline, CDR1 is SEHNR and CDR2 FQNEAQ (reference sequence). The CDR3 runs to 13 residues. The CDR3 nucleotides read TGTGCCAGCGGGACTAGCGGGAGCGGTACGCAGTATTTT. Translating gives CASGTSGSGTQYF.

The rearrangement links TRBV2 to TRBJ2-5; 7 positions agree with TRBD1. The CDR3 runs to 13 residues. The junction had 5 bases not matched to a gene; V was cut back by 10 bases and J by 0 bases. Germline V gives CDR1 SNHLY, CDR2 FYNNEI. The CDR3 nucleotides are TGTGCCACAAACAGGGGTTACCAAGAGACCCAGTACTTC. It codes for CATNRGYQETQYF.

J is TRBJ2-2 and V is TRBV5-1, with a weak D call TRBD1 (6 bases). Trimming removed 3 bases from V and 1 base from J, with 13 bases in between. CDR3 length: 16 amino acids. Germline CDR1 is SGHRS and CDR2 is YFSETQ. CDR3 residues: CASSWGHAMNTGELFF. For the CDR3, the DNA is TGCGCCAGCAGCTGGGGACACGCTATGAACACCGGGGAGCTGTTTTTT.